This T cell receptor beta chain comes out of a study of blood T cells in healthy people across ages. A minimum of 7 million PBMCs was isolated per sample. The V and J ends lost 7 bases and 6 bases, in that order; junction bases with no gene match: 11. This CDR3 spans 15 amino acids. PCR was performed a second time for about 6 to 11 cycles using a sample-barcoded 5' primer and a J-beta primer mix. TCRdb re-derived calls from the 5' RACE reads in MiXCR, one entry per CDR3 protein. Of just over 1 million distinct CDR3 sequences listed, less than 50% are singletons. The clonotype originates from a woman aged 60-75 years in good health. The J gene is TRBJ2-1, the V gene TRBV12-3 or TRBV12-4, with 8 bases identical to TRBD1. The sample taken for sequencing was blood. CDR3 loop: CASNLGGTGINEQFF. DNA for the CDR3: TGTGCCAGCAACCTAGGGGGGACAGGCATCAATGAGCAGTTCTTC.